This T cell receptor beta chain emerged from a study of CXCR3-negative and CXCR3-positive naive CD8 T cells. Findings and caveats of the study: Memory, not naive, CXCR3-negative and CXCR3-positive cells differed in TRBV-TRBJ usage.

UMI-labeled 5' RACE yielded the TRB cDNA libraries. TCRdb reprocessed the 5' RACE reads, keeping one entry per CDR3 protein, no DNA. Recorded for this sample: more than 65,000 distinct CDR3 sequences. Concerning this clonotype itself: The target antigen is unknown.

CDR3 length: 18 amino acids. This receptor was identified in a human donor in good health. Some clones in this sample may be carry-over from other donors' samples. The chain joins TRBV12-3 or TRBV12-4 to TRBJ2-6; the TCRdb D gene call, TRBD1, has no DNA to confirm it. What was sequenced was naive CXCR3- CD8+ T cells from blood. The sample's subset: CD45RO-CCR7+CD27+CD95- naive CD8+ T cells lacking CXCR3 (TNR3-). CDR3 sequence: CASSRRDRADSGANVLTF.